The TCR beta chain described here comes from a study of long-term antiretroviral therapy in people with HIV. The germline V gene has CDR1 GTSNPN and CDR2 SVGIG (reference sequence). The CDR3 extends over 15 amino acids. Trimming removed 1 base from V and 3 bases from J, with 13 bases in between. Sequencing used immunoSEQ v3.0 at survey level. TCRdb's copy holds only in-frame clones and misses some; the assay was immunoSEQ multiplex PCR. The sample lists 30,000 to 40,000 clones, around four fifths occurring once. Study conclusions and caveats: Investigators report no available data on ART adherence, viral resistance or therapy changes.

Regarding this clone: Its antigen is currently unknown.

The source is a young man with HIV. The genes are TRBV30 and TRBJ1-5; D not resolved. Sequences were derived from unsorted PBMCs, sampled 0.4 years before starting antiretroviral therapy. The CDR3 loop is CAWSADTSYNQPQHF. The DNA for the CDR3 is TGTGCCTGGAGTGCTGACACTTCTTACAATCAGCCCCAGCATTTT. Supplemented by reference TRBV30 and TRBJ1-5, the full variable domain reads SQTIHQWPATLVQPVGSPLSLECTVEGTSNPNLYWYRQAAGRGLQLLFYSVGIGQISSEVPQNLSASRPQDRQFILSSKKLLLSDSGFYLCAWSADTSYNQPQHFGDGTRLSIL.